The present T cell receptor beta chain was sequenced within a study of OX40 agonist ivuxolimab in advanced cancers. Clones were sequenced by immunoSEQ multiplex PCR, and TCRdb holds only the in-frame ones, with some missing. The profile shows 65,000 to 70,000 clones, around 89% of them singletons. This CDR3 comprises 15 residues. The V gene's germline CDR1 is MDHEN and CDR2 SYDVKM. V was shortened by 5 bases and J by 4 bases, with 17 bases between the two germline ends. This clone was counted once. The target antigen is unknown. Baseline, cycle 4 day 1, and cycle 7 day 1 were the blood sampling points. Study-level points and caveats: Researchers did not establish what antigens the expanded peripheral T cells target. Averaged across samples, CD8+ T cells carried more expanded clones than CD4+ did.

This sample comprised CD4+ or CD8+ T cells sorted from blood, obtained in a trial of the OX40 agonist ivuxolimab. The receptor was derived from an adult with an advanced solid tumor such as melanoma, head and neck, liver or kidney cancer. This sequence joins TRBV28 and TRBJ1-2, with D perhaps matching TRBD1 (6 bases). DNA for the CDR3: TGTGCCAGCAGTCCCGAAGGCGGGGGCCCCTATGGCTACACCTTC. Residues: CASSPEGGGPYGYTF.